The 11 T cell receptor beta chains below all came from one sample that was sequenced in a study of Ad26.COV2.S vaccination and SARS-CoV-2 variants. As for treatment: over 15 received Ad26.COV2.S at low or high dose, single or two shots; about five received placebo; per-sample allocation not given. The samples date from day 63 after the first vaccine or placebo injection. Using immunoSEQ multiplex PCR, the repertoire was profiled, and TCRdb retains in-frame clones only, with some absent. The sample shows about 500,000 clones, roughly nine tenths of them seen only once. The sequenced sample was peripheral blood, obtained in a trial of Ad26.COV2.S vaccine versus placebo. The receptors shown here come from a person aged 18-60 years who received the Ad26.COV2.S COVID-19 vaccine or a placebo.

This rearrangement joins TRBV28 to TRBJ2-1; possible D gene TRBD2, 6 bases. Germline CDR1 MDHEN, CDR2 SYDVKM. This CDR3 spans 13 amino acids. Trimming pared 7 bases from V and 0 bases from J, leaving 7 bases between. CDR3 protein: CASTAGSYNEQFF. The CDR3, as DNA: TGTGCCAGCACAGCGGGCTCCTACAATGAGCAGTTCTTC.

This clone was observed a single time. This rearrangement joins TRBV6-5 to TRBJ2-2, with a tentative D call TRBD2 (5 bases). With 7 bases removed from V and 1 base from J, the gap between germline ends came to 13 bases. The CDR3 is 15 residues long. CDR1 and CDR2 (germline): MNHEY, SVGAGI. The CDR3 DNA reads as TGTGCCAGCACCGAGGGTGGAAGGAACACCGGGGAGCTGTTTTTT. Its translation is CASTEGGRNTGELFF.

The genes are TRBV6-5 and TRBJ1-2, with 7 bases aligning to TRBD1. The CDR3 has 13 amino acids. Unmatched junction bases numbered 13, after V lost 11 bases and J lost 7 bases. In germline, CDR1 is MNHEY, CDR2 SVGAGI. The CDR3 loop is CALREGAGGGYTF. DNA for the CDR3: TGTGCCCTCAGGGAGGGGGCAGGGGGTGGCTACACCTTC.

The genes are TRBV19 and TRBJ1-1; the match to TRBD1 covers 7 bases. Per germline, CDR1 LNHDA and CDR2 SQIVND (reference sequence). The V and J ends lost 3 bases and 3 bases, in that order; junction bases with no gene match: 19. The CDR3 loop spans 19 amino acids. CDR3 sequence reads: CASSMFSAGGILGDTEAFF. The CDR3 DNA reads TGTGCCAGTAGTATGTTTTCGGCAGGGGGTATCTTGGGGGACACTGAAGCTTTCTTT. The full variable domain, its missing parts supplied by reference TRBV19 and TRBJ1-1, is DGGITQSPKYLFRKEGQNVTLSCEQNLNHDAMYWYRQDPGQGLRLIYYSQIVNDFQKGDIAEGYSVSREKKESFPLTVTSAQKNPTAFYLCASSMFSAGGILGDTEAFFGQGTRLTVV.

The rearrangement uses TRBV9 and TRBJ2-1, with D perhaps matching TRBD1 or TRBD2 (6 bases each). V lost 7 bases and J 0 bases, leaving 23 bases between the germline ends. CDR3 length equals 18 residues. Germline V gene sequence: CDR1 SGDLS, CDR2 YYNGEE. Here the CDR3 DNA reads TGTGCCAGCGGAAGTGGGGGGCTTGAAGCGGACTCCTACAATGAGCAGTTCTTC. This encodes CASGSGGLEADSYNEQFF. The full variable domain, completed using reference TRBV9 and TRBJ2-1, is DSGVTQTPKHLITATGQRVTLRCSPRSGDLSVYWYQQSLDQGLQFLIQYYNGEERAKGNILERFSAQQFPDLHSELNLSSLELGDSALYFCASGSGGLEADSYNEQFFGPGTRLTVL.

This clone was seen only a few times. The sample contains more than one DNA sequence encoding this CDR3. The V gene is TRBV6-5, the J gene TRBJ1-1, with D unresolved. Germline V gene sequence: CDR1 MNHEY, CDR2 SVGAGI. V lost 3 bases and J 1 base, leaving 6 bases between the germline ends. The CDR3 spans 13 residues. Here the CDR3 DNA reads TGTGCCAGCAGTTATCGGGGGAACACTGAAGCTTTCTTT. This translates into CASSYRGNTEAFF.

This clone was counted once. The chain employs TRBV9 and TRBJ2-2; D possibly corresponds to TRBD1 (5 bases). Germline V gives CDR1 SGDLS, CDR2 YYNGEE. The CDR3 is made up of 14 amino acids. The V end was cut by 4 bases, the J end by 2 bases, with 9 bases between. CDR3 sequence (DNA): TGTGCCAGCAGCCCAGGGCCCAACACCGGGGAGCTGTTTTTT. As protein: CASSPGPNTGELFF.

The chain carries TRBV18 and TRBJ2-5; no clear D. Germline assignment: CDR1 KGHSH and CDR2 LQKENI. Deletions cut 5 bases from V and 0 bases from J, with 4 bases between. The CDR3 length is 12 residues. In DNA, the CDR3 is TGTGCCAGCTCAACCTACCAAGAGACCCAGTACTTC. This encodes CASSTYQETQYF.

The rearrangement joins TRBV2 to TRBJ2-5, with 8 bases that match TRBD2. Germline CDR1 SNHLY, CDR2 FYNNEI. This CDR3 is built from 16 residues. J lost 4 bases, V lost 6 bases, and 13 bases had no gene match. Written as DNA, the CDR3 is TGTGCCAGCAGGAGTATCCCAGCGGGAGTAGGAGAGACCCAGTACTTC. Amino acids: CASRSIPAGVGETQYF.

V is TRBV5-1 and J is TRBJ2-7, with 7 nucleotides matching TRBD1. The CDR3 sequence is 13 residues long. With 4 bases clipped from V and 2 bases from J, the junction kept 3 bases outside the gene matches. Per the germline V gene, CDR1 is SGHRS and CDR2 is YFSETQ. The CDR3 is CASSKTGTYEQYF. DNA of the CDR3: TGCGCCAGCAGCAAGACAGGGACCTACGAGCAGTACTTC.

The chain recombines TRBV3-1 (or the pseudogene TRBV3-2) with TRBJ2-3; no clear D gene. This CDR3 has 12 amino acids. The germline CDR1 and CDR2 sequences are LGHDT and YNNKEL (reference sequence). Trimming removed 1 base from V and 6 bases from J, with 5 bases in between. The CDR3 reads CASSQGTDTQYF. In nucleotides, the CDR3 is TGTGCCAGCAGCCAAGGTACTGATACGCAGTATTTT.